This T cell receptor beta chain stems from a study of blood T cell repertoires in COVID-19. Clones were read by immunoSEQ multiplex PCR, and TCRdb kept only the in-frame ones, dropping some. The table records 150,000 to 160,000 clones, approximately 92% of them present only once. This receptor was obtained from a woman aged 40 to 49 with acute or convalescent COVID-19. Material: peripheral blood.

DNA of the CDR3: TGTGCCAGCAGCCCTAGGACAGGGACCATGAACACTGAAGCTTTCTTT. Protein: CASSPRTGTMNTEAFF. The chain has TRBV5-6 and TRBJ1-1; 8 nucleotides align to TRBD1. This CDR3 spans 16 amino acids. The V segment lost 4 bases and the J segment 0 bases; nucleotides outside the gene matches: 8. CDR1 is SGHDT, CDR2 YYEEEE, per germline.